A single sample is the source of the 8 T cell receptor beta chains below, sequenced in a study of CD8+ T cells in alopecia areata. RNA, once extracted, was reverse transcribed into cDNA for use as the sequencing template. Assay used: immunoSEQ multiplex PCR; TCRdb lists only in-frame clones, some missing. The data show around 160,000 clones, approximately 62% seen once. Documented treatment: oral pan-JAK inhibitor, 5-10 mg twice daily. The sequencing used CD4+ T cells sorted from blood, collected at week 24, from a patient treated with tofacitinib. These TCRs come from a human donor with alopecia areata.

Concerning this clone: This specimen includes other DNA sequences encoding the same CDR3. This chain connects TRBV29-1 to TRBJ1-2; no definite D call. CDR1 is SQVTM, CDR2 ANQGSEA, per germline. The CDR3 runs to 14 residues. CDR3 bases: TGCAGTGCGGGATCCTCTACAGCTAACTATGGCTACACCTTC. Encoded protein: CSAGSSTANYGYTF.

This clone was counted once. This chain connects TRBV6-5 to TRBJ2-3, with 9 bases aligning to TRBD2. The CDR3 extends over 16 amino acids. Looked up from germline, CDR1 is MNHEY and CDR2 is SVGAGI. V lost 3 bases to trimming and J lost 0 bases; unmatched junction nucleotides: 4. CDR3 sequence: CASSYSTSGSTDTQYF. The DNA for the CDR3 is TGTGCCAGCAGTTATTCGACTAGCGGTAGCACAGATACGCAGTATTTT.

This chain connects TRBV5-4 to TRBJ2-3, with TRBD2 identical over 9 bases. Germline V gives CDR1 SGHNT, CDR2 YYREEE (reference sequence). The junction had 3 bases not matched to a gene; V was cut back by 1 base and J by 3 bases. This CDR3 spans 15 amino acids. In DNA, the CDR3 is TGTGCCAGCAGCTTGCTTAGCGGGGGTACAGATACGCAGTATTTT. Its translation is CASSLLSGGTDTQYF.

The J gene is TRBJ2-2, the V gene TRBV27; D unclear. Trimming took 2 bases from V and 0 from J, leaving 4 bases between them. The CDR3 length is 14 residues. Germline V gene sequence: CDR1 MNHEY, CDR2 SMNVEV (reference sequence). This CDR3 reads CASSLLANTGELFF. CDR3 coding DNA: TGTGCCAGCAGTTTACTAGCGAACACCGGGGAGCTGTTTTTT.

The chain uses TRBV7-9 and TRBJ1-2; 9 bases agree with TRBD1. Germline values: CDR1 SEHNR, CDR2 FQNEAQ (reference sequence). The CDR3 has 14 residues. The junction had 6 bases not matched to a gene; V was cut back by 3 bases and J by 7 bases. In DNA, the CDR3 is TGTGCCAGCAGCTTGCCCACAGGGGGCGTTGGCTACACCTTC. It encodes CASSLPTGGVGYTF.

This clone was seen only a few times. V is TRBV27 and J is TRBJ1-2, with TRBD1 identical over 9 bases. CDR3 length equals 15 residues. Germline V gene lookup returns CDR1 MNHEY and CDR2 SMNVEV (reference sequence). The V gene end was trimmed by 8 bases and the J gene end by 2 bases; junction bases not matched to a gene: 9. The CDR3 loop is CASRYMGQGNYGYTF. The CDR3 coding sequence is TGTGCCAGCCGCTACATGGGACAGGGAAACTATGGCTACACCTTC.

The J gene is TRBJ1-5, the V gene TRBV30; D is unclear. This CDR3 spans 13 amino acids. From germline, CDR1 is GTSNPN and CDR2 SVGIG (reference sequence). V was shortened by 3 bases and J by 0 bases, with 6 bases between the two germline ends. CDR3 in DNA: TGTGCCTGGAGCAAGAATAGCAATCAGCCCCAGCATTTT. Protein sequence: CAWSKNSNQPQHF.

The chain couples TRBV15 to TRBJ2-5; D is ambiguous. Germline V gene sequence: CDR1 LNHNV, CDR2 YYDKDF (reference sequence). The V end was cut by 1 base, the J end by 3 bases, with 6 bases between. CDR3 length equals 13 residues. The CDR3 spells CATSRAREETQYF. The CDR3, as DNA: TGTGCCACCAGCAGAGCTCGGGAAGAGACCCAGTACTTC. Based on the CDR3 plus reference TRBV15 and TRBJ2-5, the full variable domain is DAMVIQNPRYQVTQFGKPVTLSCSQTLNHNVMYWYQQKSSQAPKLLFHYYDKDFNNEADTPDNFQSRRPNTSFCFLDIRSPGLGDTAMYLCATSRAREETQYFGPGTRLLVL.